What follows is one TCR beta chain and its context. Its antigen is unknown. The data belong to a study of cytomegalovirus exposure and HLA in healthy donors. Study conclusions and caveats: Links to common viral pathogens appeared, in a later analysis, for several of the most significant clusters. The study labeled 150 to 200 TCR beta chains cytomegalovirus-associated. In vitro work confirmed that a few CMV-associated chains recognize CMV antigens. Later analysis associated a missense DCLRE1C variant with TCR beta V- and J-gene trimming.

PCR was performed using 60 Vbeta and 13 Jbeta primers. Assay: immunoSEQ multiplex PCR; the TCRdb copy retains only in-frame clones and omits some. This table holds some 170,000 clones, 80% found once. The CDR3 totals 15 residues. The J segment lost 6 bases and the V segment lost 3 bases, leaving 1 base of the junction unmatched. In germline, CDR1 is SGHNT, CDR2 YENEEA. The sequenced sample was PBMCs. The chain employs TRBV11-3 and TRBJ2-3, with 15 bases lining up with TRBD2. This clonotype was sampled from a man aged 30 to 39 in good health and CMV-seronegative. CDR3 residues: CASSFGTSGGDTQYF. CDR3 coding DNA: TGTGCCAGCAGCTTCGGGACTAGCGGGGGGGATACGCAGTATTTT. The full variable domain, its missing parts supplied by reference TRBV11-3 and TRBJ2-3, is EAGVVQSPRYKIIEKKQPVAFWCNPISGHNTLYWYLQNLGQGPELLIRYENEEAVDDSQLPKDRFSAERLKGVDSTLKIQPAELGDSAVYLCASSFGTSGGDTQYFGPGTRLTVL.